The 31 T cell receptor beta chains presented below share a single source sample, sequenced in a study of OX40 agonist ivuxolimab in advanced cancers. Only in-frame clones appear in the TCRdb table, and some are missing; sequencing was by immunoSEQ multiplex PCR. The sample has some 80,000 clones, about nine tenths seen once; the top ten hold approximately 0.4%. This specimen consisted of CD4+ or CD8+ T cells sorted from blood, obtained in a trial of the OX40 agonist ivuxolimab. These receptors came from an adult with an advanced solid tumor such as melanoma, head and neck, liver or kidney cancer.

The J gene is TRBJ1-1, the V gene TRBV7-2, with a possible D match to TRBD1 (6 bases). The CDR3 length is 13 residues. Germline V lookup: CDR1 SGHTA, CDR2 FQGNSA. V lost 5 bases, J lost 6 bases, and 13 bases lay in between. The CDR3 here is CASSLNRVAEAFF. CDR3 DNA sequence: TGTGCCAGCAGCCTCAACAGGGTTGCTGAAGCTTTCTTT.

The CDR3 DNA reads TGTGCCAGCAGCGAGCAACAGGGCATCTCTGGAAACACCATATATTTT. Its protein product is CASSEQQGISGNTIYF. The rearrangement uses TRBV5-4 and TRBJ1-3; D may be TRBD1 (6 bases). The germline V gene encodes CDR1 SGHNT and CDR2 YYREEE (reference sequence). The V end was cut by 4 bases, the J end by 0 bases, with 14 bases between. The CDR3 loop spans 16 amino acids.

The chain combines TRBV5-6 with TRBJ2-2; unclear D gene. The V gene's germline CDR1 is SGHDT and CDR2 YYEEEE. The CDR3 totals 12 residues. The V end lost 5 bases, the J end lost 7 bases, and 9 bases lay between the germline ends. The DNA for the CDR3 is TGTGCCAGCAGTCTGCCCCACGGGGAGCTGTTTTTT. Amino acids: CASSLPHGELFF.

The CDR3 DNA sequence: TGTGCCAGCAGCACGGGACAGGGGACTGAAGCTTTCTTT. Translating it yields CASSTGQGTEAFF. The rearrangement uses TRBV7-2 and TRBJ1-1; 10 positions agree with TRBD1. The V and J ends lost 5 bases and 5 bases, in that order; junction bases with no gene match: 2. Germline loops: CDR1 SGHTA, CDR2 FQGNSA. The CDR3 is made up of 13 amino acids. The complete variable domain, with remaining parts taken from reference TRBV7-2 and TRBJ1-1, reads GAGVSQSPSNKVTEKGKDVELRCDPISGHTALYWYRQSLGQGLEFLIYFQGNSAPDKSGLPSDRFSAERTGGSVSTLTIQRTQQEDSAVYLCASSTGQGTEAFFGQGTRLTVV.

This clone came up once. The chain uses TRBV18 and TRBJ2-7, with TRBD2 as a possible D gene (6 bases). Germline V CDR1 and CDR2: KGHSH, LQKENI. V dropped 3 bases and J dropped 3 bases, with 18 bases sitting between them. The CDR3 consists of 16 residues. CDR3: CASSPLGGNTVYEQYF. In DNA form, the CDR3 reads TGTGCCAGCTCACCCCTCGGGGGAAACACGGTCTACGAGCAGTACTTC.

The V gene is TRBV7-2, the J gene TRBJ1-6, with D perhaps matching TRBD1 (5 bases). The germline V and J ends were trimmed by 6 bases and 0 bases, with 9 bases remaining between them. The CDR3 extends over 15 amino acids. Germline V CDR1 and CDR2: SGHTA, FQGNSA. The DNA for the CDR3 is TGTGCCAGCAGTCGACAGAGCTCCTATAATTCACCCCTCCACTTT. Protein: CASSRQSSYNSPLHF. Filled out from reference TRBV7-2 and TRBJ1-6, the complete variable domain reads GAGVSQSPSNKVTEKGKDVELRCDPISGHTALYWYRQSLGQGLEFLIYFQGNSAPDKSGLPSDRFSAERTGGSVSTLTIQRTQQEDSAVYLCASSRQSSYNSPLHFGNGTRLTVT.

The DNA for the CDR3 is TGTGCCAGCAGCTTAGAACGGATCTACGAGCAGTACTTC. Translated: CASSLERIYEQYF. The chain combines TRBV7-2 with TRBJ2-7; no firm D call. The CDR3 consists of 13 residues. Trimming removed 1 base from V and 3 bases from J, with 7 bases in between. Germline-derived CDR1 and CDR2 are SGHTA and FQGNSA.

The gene calls are TRBV7-9 and TRBJ1-2; 9 bases align to TRBD1. Germline lookup yields CDR1 SEHNR and CDR2 FQNEAQ (reference sequence). The CDR3 spans 16 residues. With V trimmed by 2 bases and J by 3 bases, 7 bases remained unmatched. In DNA form, the CDR3 reads TGTGCCAGCAGCTTACCCCCGGGACAGGGAGACTATGGCTACACCTTC. Protein product: CASSLPPGQGDYGYTF.

V gene TRBV7-2 combines with J gene TRBJ2-2; TRBD1 might be the D (6 bases). Germline CDR1 and CDR2: SGHTA and FQGNSA. V gave up 7 bases and J gave up 7 bases, with 13 bases separating them. CDR3 length: 13 amino acids. The CDR3 sequence is CASNKQGSGELFF. The DNA for the CDR3 is TGTGCCAGCAACAAACAGGGTAGCGGGGAGCTGTTTTTT.

The chain employs TRBV9 and TRBJ2-1; 9 nucleotides align to TRBD1. V trimming: 3 bases; J trimming: 6 bases; junction bases outside the gene matches: 10. Germline values: CDR1 SGDLS, CDR2 YYNGEE. The CDR3 has 16 residues. CDR3 nucleotide sequence: TGTGCCAGCAGCGCCCCGGGGACAGGGCAAATCAATGAGCAGTTCTTC. Its protein is CASSAPGTGQINEQFF.

The chain is built from TRBV5-4 and TRBJ2-7; the D is unclear. This CDR3 contains 13 residues. V lost 3 bases, J lost 0 bases, and 7 bases lay in between. Germline CDR1 reads SGHNT; CDR2 reads YYREEE (reference sequence). The CDR3 reads CASSSQNSYEQYF. CDR3 bases: TGTGCCAGCAGCTCCCAAAACTCCTACGAGCAGTACTTC.

The chain recombines TRBV2 with TRBJ2-3; perhaps D is TRBD1 or TRBD2 (5 bases each). The V end was cut by 4 bases, the J end by 3 bases, with 11 bases between. Germline lookup yields CDR1 SNHLY and CDR2 FYNNEI. The CDR3 has 14 amino acids. The CDR3 protein is CASSVREWTDTQYF. The CDR3 DNA sequence: TGTGCCAGCAGTGTCAGGGAGTGGACAGATACGCAGTATTTT.

V usage is TRBV7-8 and J usage is TRBJ2-5; D remains ambiguous. The J call may be faulty, since TRBJ2-7 better matches the DNA end. This CDR3 is built from 17 residues. Germline V CDR1 and CDR2: SGHVS, FQNEAQ. The CDR3 nucleotides read TGTGCCAGCAGCTTAAGAGTACGGGCGGAAAGCTCCTACGAGCAGTACTTC. Protein sequence: CASSLRVRAESSYEQYF.

The V call is TRBV5-5, the J call TRBJ2-7, with a possible D match to TRBD1 (5 bases). Trimming pared 3 bases from V and 0 bases from J, leaving 22 bases between. Germline CDR1 is SGHKS and CDR2 is YYEKEE (reference sequence). This CDR3 comprises 18 residues. CDR3 sequence: CASSSRPSADTFSYEQYF. In DNA form, the CDR3 reads TGTGCCAGCAGCTCACGCCCGTCTGCGGACACCTTCTCCTACGAGCAGTACTTC.

DNA for the CDR3: TGTGCCAGCAGTACAGGGGGCTTCGAGCAGTACTTC. Its translation is CASSTGGFEQYF. The chain has TRBV6-6 and TRBJ2-7, with 9 bases lining up with TRBD1. Germline CDR1 reads MNHNY; CDR2 reads SVGAGI (reference sequence). Trimming at V came to 5 bases and at J to 6 bases, leaving 2 bases not matched to a gene. The CDR3 sequence is 12 residues long.

The chain is built from TRBV2 and TRBJ2-7; D might be TRBD1 (5 bases). The germline gives CDR1 SNHLY, CDR2 FYNNEI. Trimming pared 3 bases from V and 5 bases from J, leaving 5 bases between. The CDR3 spans 11 residues. This CDR3 reads CASSETDEQYF. Here the CDR3 DNA reads TGTGCCAGCAGTGAGACAGACGAGCAGTACTTC. Full variable domain (rest looked up from reference TRBV2 and TRBJ2-7): EPEVTQTPSHQVTQMGQEVILRCVPISNHLYFYWYRQILGQKVEFLVSFYNNEISEKSEIFDDQFSVERPDGSNFTLKIRSTKLEDSAMYFCASSETDEQYFGPGTRLTVT.

This chain joins TRBV6-1 and TRBJ2-3; 7 bases fit TRBD2. J gave up 0 bases and V 6 bases, and 3 bases lay outside the gene matches. CDR3 size: 14 residues. Germline lookup yields CDR1 MNHNS and CDR2 SASEGT. The CDR3 DNA follows: TGTGCCAGCAGCGGGGGGACGAGCACAGATACGCAGTATTTT. This translates into CASSGGTSTDTQYF.

The chain links TRBV7-9 to TRBJ2-1; 8 bases line up with TRBD2. This CDR3 is 14 amino acids long. The germline gives CDR1 SEHNR, CDR2 FQNEAQ (reference sequence). With 5 bases clipped from V and 2 bases from J, the junction kept 2 bases outside the gene matches. CDR3 nucleotides: TGTGCCAGCAGCCCGGGACTAGCCTACAATGAGCAGTTCTTC. Its translation is CASSPGLAYNEQFF.

The genes are TRBV7-2 and TRBJ2-2; 12 positions agree with TRBD2. This CDR3 spans 17 amino acids. With V trimmed by 5 bases and J by 4 bases, 8 bases remained unmatched. The germline V gene encodes CDR1 SGHTA and CDR2 FQGNSA. This CDR3 reads CASSGLAGTVSTGELFF. The CDR3 region has the DNA TGTGCCAGCAGCGGACTAGCGGGGACAGTAAGCACCGGGGAGCTGTTTTTT.

The V and J genes are TRBV27 and TRBJ2-6; D uncertain. CDR1 is MNHEY, CDR2 SMNVEV, per germline (reference sequence). The CDR3 has 15 amino acids. Trimming took 2 bases from V and 0 from J, leaving 5 bases between them. The CDR3 reads CASSLRVSGANVLTF. In nucleotides, the CDR3 is TGTGCCAGCAGTTTACGGGTCTCTGGGGCCAACGTCCTGACTTTC.

The chain carries TRBV7-9 and TRBJ2-3; 9 bases align to TRBD1. The CDR3 covers 12 residues. Germline lookup yields CDR1 SEHNR and CDR2 FQNEAQ (reference sequence). J lost 3 bases, V lost 11 bases, and 3 bases had no gene match. DNA for the CDR3: TGTGCCTCCGGGACAGGGACAGATACGCAGTATTTT. Translated: CASGTGTDTQYF.

V usage is TRBV6-1 and J usage is TRBJ2-4; 11 bases map to TRBD2. The V segment lost 5 bases and the J segment 8 bases; nucleotides outside the gene matches: 5. The CDR3 is 14 amino acids. CDR1 is MNHNS, CDR2 SASEGT, per germline. This CDR3 reads CASSTSGRSHIQYF. The CDR3 nucleotides read TGTGCCAGCAGTACTAGCGGGAGAAGTCACATTCAGTACTTC.

This clone was recorded once. The CDR3 region is CASRPPRGSSTEAFF. The DNA for the CDR3 is TGTGCCAGCAGGCCCCCCCGGGGCTCATCCACTGAAGCTTTCTTT. V gene TRBV5-4 combines with J gene TRBJ1-1; perhaps TRBD1 as D (5 bases). Germline V gene sequence: CDR1 SGHNT, CDR2 YYREEE (reference sequence). The CDR3 totals 15 residues. The V and J ends lost 5 bases and 4 bases respectively, with 18 bases between them.

The V call is TRBV30, the J call TRBJ1-2; 9 bases line up with TRBD1. V gave up 4 bases and J gave up 3 bases; unmatched junction bases: 9. The CDR3 loop spans 15 amino acids. The germline V gene encodes CDR1 GTSNPN and CDR2 SVGIG (reference sequence). The CDR3 DNA reads as TGTGCCTGGAACCAGCCGGGACAGGGATACTATGGCTACACCTTC. Translation: CAWNQPGQGYYGYTF.

The V gene is TRBV2, the J gene TRBJ2-2; the match to TRBD2 covers 8 bases. CDR1 and CDR2 from the germline V gene are SNHLY and FYNNEI. This CDR3 spans 16 amino acids. With 9 bases clipped from V and 0 bases from J, the junction kept 9 bases outside the gene matches. Written as DNA, the CDR3 is TGTGCCAGGGAGGTACTAGCGGAAACGAACACCGGGGAGCTGTTTTTT. Amino acids: CAREVLAETNTGELFF. Together with reference TRBV2 and TRBJ2-2, the CDR3 gives the full variable domain: EPEVTQTPSHQVTQMGQEVILRCVPISNHLYFYWYRQILGQKVEFLVSFYNNEISEKSEIFDDQFSVERPDGSNFTLKIRSTKLEDSAMYFCAREVLAETNTGELFFGEGSRLTVL.

The chain carries TRBV10-2 and TRBJ2-2, with 9 bases matching TRBD1. Germline loops: CDR1 WSHSY, CDR2 SAAADI. The V gene end was trimmed by 6 bases and the J gene end by 5 bases; junction bases not matched to a gene: 1. The CDR3 runs to 13 residues. The CDR3 nucleotides read TGCGCCAGCAGGGGGACAGGGACCGGGGAGCTGTTTTTT. This encodes CASRGTGTGELFF.

The genes are TRBV19 and TRBJ1-2; 10 nucleotides match TRBD1. Germline loops: CDR1 LNHDA, CDR2 SQIVND (reference sequence). The V gene end was trimmed by 1 base and the J gene end by 7 bases; junction bases not matched to a gene: 9. The CDR3 is made up of 16 amino acids. The CDR3 sequence: CASSIGFDRGRSGYTF. In nucleotides, the CDR3 is TGTGCCAGTAGTATAGGTTTTGACAGGGGGCGAAGTGGCTACACCTTC.

The V gene is TRBV29-1, the J gene TRBJ1-5, with D possibly matching TRBD1 (5 bases). CDR3 length: 13 amino acids. Per germline, CDR1 SQVTM and CDR2 ANQGSEA. V lost 5 bases and J lost 5, with 13 bases in between. This CDR3 is CSVRGGYDQPQHF. In DNA form, the CDR3 reads TGCAGCGTTCGGGGGGGATACGATCAGCCCCAGCATTTT.

The chain uses TRBV7-2 and TRBJ1-3; possible D gene TRBD1, 5 bases. This CDR3 is built from 18 residues. With 5 bases removed from V and 0 bases from J, the gap between germline ends came to 20 bases. Germline V lookup: CDR1 SGHTA, CDR2 FQGNSA. CDR3 sequence reads: CASSRRDGLYSSGNTIYF. CDR3 nucleotides: TGTGCCAGCAGCCGCCGGGACGGATTATACAGCTCTGGAAACACCATATATTTT.

About this clone: Other DNA sequences in this sample translate to the same CDR3. V gene TRBV11-2 combines with J gene TRBJ2-3, with D unresolved. V was clipped by 3 bases and J by 2 bases, with 9 bases between them. The CDR3 contains 14 residues. The germline gives CDR1 SGHAT, CDR2 FQNNGV. The CDR3 region is CASSLDRYTDTQYF. CDR3 nucleotide sequence: TGTGCCAGCAGCTTGGATAGATACACAGATACGCAGTATTTT. Complete variable domain (other parts from reference TRBV11-2 and TRBJ2-3): EAGVAQSPRYKIIEKRQSVAFWCNPISGHATLYWYQQILGQGPKLLIQFQNNGVVDDSQLPKDRFSAERLKGVDSTLKIQPAKLEDSAVYLCASSLDRYTDTQYFGPGTRLTVL.

The V and J genes are TRBV15 and TRBJ1-1; maybe TRBD1 (5 bases). Trimming removed 1 base from V and 7 bases from J, with 13 bases in between. The germline gives CDR1 LNHNV, CDR2 YYDKDF (reference sequence). This CDR3 has 14 amino acids. The CDR3 nucleotides are TGTGCCACCAGCAGAGCTGGGACTGACATTGAAGCTTTCTTT. Amino acids: CATSRAGTDIEAFF.